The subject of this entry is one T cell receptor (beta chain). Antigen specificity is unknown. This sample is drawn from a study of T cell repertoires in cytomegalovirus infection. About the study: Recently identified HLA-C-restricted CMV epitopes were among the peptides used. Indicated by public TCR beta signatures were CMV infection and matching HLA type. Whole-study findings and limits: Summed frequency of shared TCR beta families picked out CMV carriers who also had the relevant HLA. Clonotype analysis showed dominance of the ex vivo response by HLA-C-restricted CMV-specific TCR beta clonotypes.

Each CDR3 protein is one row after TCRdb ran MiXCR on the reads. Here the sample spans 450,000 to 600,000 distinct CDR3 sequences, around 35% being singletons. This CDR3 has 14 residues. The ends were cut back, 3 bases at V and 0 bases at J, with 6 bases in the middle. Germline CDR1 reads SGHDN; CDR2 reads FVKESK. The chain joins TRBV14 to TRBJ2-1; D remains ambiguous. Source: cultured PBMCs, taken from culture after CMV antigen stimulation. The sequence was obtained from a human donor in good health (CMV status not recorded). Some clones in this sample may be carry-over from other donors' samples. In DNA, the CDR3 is TGTGCCAGCAGCCAGTACAGCTCCTACAATGAGCAGTTCTTC. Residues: CASSQYSSYNEQFF. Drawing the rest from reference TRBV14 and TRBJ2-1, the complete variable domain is EAGVTQFPSHSVIEKGQTVTLRCDPISGHDNLYWYRRVMGKEIKFLLHFVKESKQDESGMPNNRFLAERTGGTYSTLKVQPAELEDSGVYFCASSQYSSYNEQFFGPGTRLTVL.